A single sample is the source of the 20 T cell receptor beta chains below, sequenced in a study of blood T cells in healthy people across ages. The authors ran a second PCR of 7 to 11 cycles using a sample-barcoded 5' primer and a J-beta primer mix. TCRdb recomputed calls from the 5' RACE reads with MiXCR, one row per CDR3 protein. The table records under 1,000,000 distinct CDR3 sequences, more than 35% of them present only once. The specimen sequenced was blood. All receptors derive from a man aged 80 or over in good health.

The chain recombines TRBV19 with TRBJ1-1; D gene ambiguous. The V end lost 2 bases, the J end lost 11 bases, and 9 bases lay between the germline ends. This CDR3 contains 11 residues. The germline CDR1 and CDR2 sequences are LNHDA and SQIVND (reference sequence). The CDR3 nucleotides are TGTGCCAGTAGTATAAGGCAGTTCGCTTTCTTT. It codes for CASSIRQFAFF.

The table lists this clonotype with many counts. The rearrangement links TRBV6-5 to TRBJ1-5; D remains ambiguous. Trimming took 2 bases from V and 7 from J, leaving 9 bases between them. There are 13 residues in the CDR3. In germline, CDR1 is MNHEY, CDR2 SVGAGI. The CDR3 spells CASSYTAGQPQHF. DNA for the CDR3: TGTGCCAGCAGTTACACGGCGGGGCAGCCCCAGCATTTT.

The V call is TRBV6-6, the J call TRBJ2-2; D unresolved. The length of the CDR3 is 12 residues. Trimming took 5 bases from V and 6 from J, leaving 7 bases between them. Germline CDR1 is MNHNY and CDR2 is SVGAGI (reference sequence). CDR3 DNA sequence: TGTGCCAGCAGTCTCCACTCCGGGGAGCTGTTTTTT. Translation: CASSLHSGELFF.

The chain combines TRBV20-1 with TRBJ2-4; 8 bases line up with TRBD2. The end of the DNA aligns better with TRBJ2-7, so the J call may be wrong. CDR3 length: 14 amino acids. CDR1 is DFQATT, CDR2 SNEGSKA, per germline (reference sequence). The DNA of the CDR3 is TGCAGTGCCAGAAGAAGCGGGGGTCCCTACGAGCAGTACTTC. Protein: CSARRSGGPYEQYF.

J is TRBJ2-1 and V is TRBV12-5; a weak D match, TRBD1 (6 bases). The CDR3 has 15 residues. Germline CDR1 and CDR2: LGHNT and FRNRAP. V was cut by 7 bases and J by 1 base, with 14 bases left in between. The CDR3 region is CASELGQGSYNEQFF. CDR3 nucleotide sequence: TGTGCTAGTGAACTGGGGCAGGGGTCCTACAATGAGCAGTTCTTC.

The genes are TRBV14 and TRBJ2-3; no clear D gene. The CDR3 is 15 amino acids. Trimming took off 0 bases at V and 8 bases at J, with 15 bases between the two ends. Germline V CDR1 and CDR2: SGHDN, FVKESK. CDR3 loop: CASSQDSLRAPTQYF. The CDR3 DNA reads TGTGCCAGCAGCCAAGATAGCTTACGAGCCCCTACGCAGTATTTT.

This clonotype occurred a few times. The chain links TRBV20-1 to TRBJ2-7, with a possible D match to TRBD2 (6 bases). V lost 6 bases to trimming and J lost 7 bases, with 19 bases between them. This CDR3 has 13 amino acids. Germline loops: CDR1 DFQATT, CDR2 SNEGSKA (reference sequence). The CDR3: CSATGGITGEQYF. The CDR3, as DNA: TGCAGTGCGACCGGGGGTATCACGGGAGAGCAGTACTTC.

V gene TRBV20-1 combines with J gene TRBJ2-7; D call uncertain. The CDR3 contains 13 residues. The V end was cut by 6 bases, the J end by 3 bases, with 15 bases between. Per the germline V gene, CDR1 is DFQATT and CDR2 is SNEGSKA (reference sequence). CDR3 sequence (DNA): TGCAGTGCGGGGTGGTTCGGTCACTACGAGCAGTACTTC. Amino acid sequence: CSAGWFGHYEQYF.

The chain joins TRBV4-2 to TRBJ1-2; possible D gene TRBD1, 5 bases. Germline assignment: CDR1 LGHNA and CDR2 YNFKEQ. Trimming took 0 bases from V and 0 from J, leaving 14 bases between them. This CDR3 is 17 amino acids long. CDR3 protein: CASSQDRGSGTNYGYTF. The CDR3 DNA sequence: TGTGCCAGCAGCCAAGACCGGGGGTCAGGGACTAACTATGGCTACACCTTC.

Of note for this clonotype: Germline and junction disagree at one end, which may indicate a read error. The CDR3 spells CGAPSYNEQYF. The CDR3 DNA reads as TGCGGTGCCCCATCCTACAATGAGCAGTACTTC. The chain is built from TRBV20-1 and TRBJ2-7; the D is unclear. The germline V gene has CDR1 DFQATT and CDR2 SNEGSKA (reference sequence). The CDR3 length is 11 residues.

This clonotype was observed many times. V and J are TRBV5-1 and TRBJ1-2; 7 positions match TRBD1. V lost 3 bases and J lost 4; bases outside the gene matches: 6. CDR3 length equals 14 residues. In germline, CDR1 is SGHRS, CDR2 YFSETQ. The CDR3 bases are TGCGCCAGCAGCTATACAGGGGACGGCTATGGCTACACCTTC. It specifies CASSYTGDGYGYTF.

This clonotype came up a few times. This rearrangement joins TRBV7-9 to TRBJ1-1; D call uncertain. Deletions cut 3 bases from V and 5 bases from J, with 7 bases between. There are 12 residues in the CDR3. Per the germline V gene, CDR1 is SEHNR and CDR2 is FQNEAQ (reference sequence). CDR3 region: CASSFRRTEAFF. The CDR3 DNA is TGTGCCAGCAGCTTCCGCCGGACTGAAGCTTTCTTT.

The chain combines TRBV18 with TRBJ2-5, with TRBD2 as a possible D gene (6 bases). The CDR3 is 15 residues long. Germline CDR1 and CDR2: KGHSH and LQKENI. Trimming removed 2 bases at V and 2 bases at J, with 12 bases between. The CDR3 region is CASSPNLGGQETQYF. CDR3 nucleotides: TGTGCCAGCTCACCAAATCTCGGGGGTCAAGAGACCCAGTACTTC.

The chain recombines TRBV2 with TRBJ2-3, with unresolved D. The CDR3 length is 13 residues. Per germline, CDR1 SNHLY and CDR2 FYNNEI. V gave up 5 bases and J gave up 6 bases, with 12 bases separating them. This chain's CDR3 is CASSPRLADTQYF. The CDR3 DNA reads TGTGCCAGCAGTCCCAGGTTGGCGGATACGCAGTATTTT.

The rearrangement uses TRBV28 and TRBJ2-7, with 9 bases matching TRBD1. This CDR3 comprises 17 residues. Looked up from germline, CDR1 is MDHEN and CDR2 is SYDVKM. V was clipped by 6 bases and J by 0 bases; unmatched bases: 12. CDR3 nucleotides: TGTGCCAGCAGACCCCGGGGACAGGGAACAATCTCCTACGAGCAGTACTTC. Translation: CASRPRGQGTISYEQYF.

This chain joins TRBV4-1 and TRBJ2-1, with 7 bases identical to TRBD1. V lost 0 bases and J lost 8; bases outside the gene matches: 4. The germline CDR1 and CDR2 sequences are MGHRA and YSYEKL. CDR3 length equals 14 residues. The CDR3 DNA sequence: TGCGCCAGCAGCCAAGATGACAGGGACCATGAGCAGTTCTTC. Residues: CASSQDDRDHEQFF.

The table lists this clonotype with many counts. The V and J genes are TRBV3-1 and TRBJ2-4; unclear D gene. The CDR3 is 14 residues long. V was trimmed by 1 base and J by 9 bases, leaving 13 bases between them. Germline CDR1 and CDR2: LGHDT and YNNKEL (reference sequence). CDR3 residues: CASSQGVEDGIQYF. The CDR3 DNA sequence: TGTGCCAGCAGCCAAGGAGTTGAGGATGGCATTCAGTACTTC.

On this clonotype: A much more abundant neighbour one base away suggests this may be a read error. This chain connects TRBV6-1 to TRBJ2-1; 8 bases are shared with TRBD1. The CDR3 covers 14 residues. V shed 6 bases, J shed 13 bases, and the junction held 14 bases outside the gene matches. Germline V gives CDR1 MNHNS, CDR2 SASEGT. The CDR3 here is CASSVDRGRETQFF. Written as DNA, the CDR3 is TGTGCCAGCAGCGTAGACAGGGGTCGAGAGACCCAGTTCTTC.

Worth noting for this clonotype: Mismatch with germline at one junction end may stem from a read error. CDR3 coding DNA: TGCGTCAGCAGCTCTCAGGAATCGCGGGGGGGAGAGACCCAGTACTTC. Amino acid sequence: CVSSSQESRGGETQYF. The chain employs TRBV5-1 and TRBJ2-5, with 9 bases identical to TRBD2. CDR1 is SGHRS, CDR2 YFSETQ, per germline. CDR3 length: 16 residues.

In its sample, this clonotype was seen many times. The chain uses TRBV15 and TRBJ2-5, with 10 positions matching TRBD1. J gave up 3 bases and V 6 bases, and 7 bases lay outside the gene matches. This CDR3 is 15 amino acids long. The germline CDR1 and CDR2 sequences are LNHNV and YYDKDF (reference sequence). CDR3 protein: CATRRDRGGEETQYF. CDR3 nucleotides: TGTGCCACCAGAAGGGACAGGGGCGGAGAAGAGACCCAGTACTTC.